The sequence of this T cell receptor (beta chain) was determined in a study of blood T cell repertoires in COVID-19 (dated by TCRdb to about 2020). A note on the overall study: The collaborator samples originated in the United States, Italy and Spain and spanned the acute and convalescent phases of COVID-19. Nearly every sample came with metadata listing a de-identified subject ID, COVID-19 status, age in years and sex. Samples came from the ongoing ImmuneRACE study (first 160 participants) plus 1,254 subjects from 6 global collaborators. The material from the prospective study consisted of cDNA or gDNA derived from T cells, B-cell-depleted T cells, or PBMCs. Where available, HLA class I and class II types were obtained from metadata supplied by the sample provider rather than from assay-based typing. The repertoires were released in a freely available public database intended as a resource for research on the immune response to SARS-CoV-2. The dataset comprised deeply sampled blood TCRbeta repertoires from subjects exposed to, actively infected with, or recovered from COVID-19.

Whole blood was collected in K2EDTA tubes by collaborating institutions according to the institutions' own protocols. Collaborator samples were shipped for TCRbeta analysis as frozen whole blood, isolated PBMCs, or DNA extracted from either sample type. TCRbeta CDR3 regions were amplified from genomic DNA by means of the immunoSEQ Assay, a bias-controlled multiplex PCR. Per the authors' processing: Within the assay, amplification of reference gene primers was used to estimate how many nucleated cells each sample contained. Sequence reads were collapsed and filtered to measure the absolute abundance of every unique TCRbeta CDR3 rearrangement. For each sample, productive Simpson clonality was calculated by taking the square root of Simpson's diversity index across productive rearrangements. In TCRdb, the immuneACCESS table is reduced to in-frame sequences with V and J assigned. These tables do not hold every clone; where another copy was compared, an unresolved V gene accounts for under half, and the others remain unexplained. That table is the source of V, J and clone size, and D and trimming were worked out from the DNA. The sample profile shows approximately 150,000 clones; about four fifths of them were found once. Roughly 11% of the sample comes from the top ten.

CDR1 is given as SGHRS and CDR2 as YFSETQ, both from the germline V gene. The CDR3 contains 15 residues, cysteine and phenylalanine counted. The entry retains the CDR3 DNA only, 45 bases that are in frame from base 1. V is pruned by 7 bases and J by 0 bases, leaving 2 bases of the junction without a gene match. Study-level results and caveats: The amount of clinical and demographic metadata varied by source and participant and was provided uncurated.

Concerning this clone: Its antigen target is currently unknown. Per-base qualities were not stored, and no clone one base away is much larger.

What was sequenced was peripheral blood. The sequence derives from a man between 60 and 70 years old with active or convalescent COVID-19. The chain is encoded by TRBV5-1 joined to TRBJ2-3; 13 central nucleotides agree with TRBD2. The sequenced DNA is TGCGCCAGCGGGACTAGCGGGGCAAGCACAGATACGCAGTATTTT. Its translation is CASGTSGASTDTQYF.